This TCR beta chain was documented in a study of T cells expressing NK-cell markers. UMI-tagged 5'RACE template switching yielded the TCR beta cDNA. One entry per CDR3 protein, without DNA, is what TCRdb gives after re-calling the 5' RACE reads. This table lists hundreds of thousands of distinct CDR3 sequences. Germline V gives CDR1 MNHEY, CDR2 SMNVEV (reference sequence). The CDR3 is made up of 15 amino acids. Material for sequencing was blood T cells: a sorted CD56 or NKG2C T cell subset, CD4+ or CD8+ T cells, or bulk PBMC T cells (not recorded which). The receptor was isolated from a man between 18 and 29 years old in good health. The chain employs TRBV27 and TRBJ1-5; the D gene TCRdb calls, TRBD1, cannot be checked with no DNA. This CDR3 is CASSSDGISNQPQHF.